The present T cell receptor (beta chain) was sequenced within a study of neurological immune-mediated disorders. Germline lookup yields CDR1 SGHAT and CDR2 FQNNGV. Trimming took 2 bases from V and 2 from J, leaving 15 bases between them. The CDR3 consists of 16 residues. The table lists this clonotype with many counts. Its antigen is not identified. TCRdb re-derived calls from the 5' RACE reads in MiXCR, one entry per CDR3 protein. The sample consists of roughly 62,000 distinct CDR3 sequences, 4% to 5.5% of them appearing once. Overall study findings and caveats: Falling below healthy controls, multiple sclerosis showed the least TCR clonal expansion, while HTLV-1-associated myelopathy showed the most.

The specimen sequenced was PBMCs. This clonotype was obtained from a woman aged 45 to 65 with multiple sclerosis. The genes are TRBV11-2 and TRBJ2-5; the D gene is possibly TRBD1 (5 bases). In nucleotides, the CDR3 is TGTGCCAGCAGCTTATGGTCGAGGACACCACAAGAGACCCAGTACTTC. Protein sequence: CASSLWSRTPQETQYF. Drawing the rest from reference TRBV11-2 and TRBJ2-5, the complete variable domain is EAGVAQSPRYKIIEKRQSVAFWCNPISGHATLYWYQQILGQGPKLLIQFQNNGVVDDSQLPKDRFSAERLKGVDSTLKIQPAKLEDSAVYLCASSLWSRTPQETQYFGPGTRLLVL.